The 10 T cell receptor beta chains below were found in one sample sequenced in a study of cytomegalovirus exposure and HLA in healthy donors. The PCR was carried out with 60 Vbeta primers and 13 Jbeta primers. The data were produced by immunoSEQ multiplex PCR, yet TCRdb's version contains in-frame clones alone and is incomplete. The listing contains about 96,000 clones. The sequenced material came from PBMCs. The receptors come from a woman in her twenties or thirties in good health and CMV-seronegative.

The genes are TRBV10-1 and TRBJ2-1, with D possibly TRBD2 on 6 matching bases. CDR1 is WNHNN and CDR2 is SYGVQD in the germline V gene (reference sequence). V was shortened by 3 bases and J by 0 bases, with 12 bases between the two germline ends. The CDR3 spans 16 residues. Here the CDR3 DNA reads TGCGCCAGCAGTGATTCGGGACTCAGCTCCTACAATGAGCAGTTCTTC. Protein: CASSDSGLSSYNEQFF.

The chain uses TRBV6-5 and TRBJ2-7; D gene unclear. CDR3 length equals 9 residues. Trimming took 8 bases from V and 5 from J, leaving 4 bases between them. Germline loops: CDR1 MNHEY, CDR2 SVGAGI. The CDR3 sequence is CASGHEQYF. Here the CDR3 DNA reads TGTGCCAGCGGGCACGAGCAGTACTTC.

This chain connects TRBV6-4 to TRBJ1-1; 8 bases are shared with TRBD1. The CDR3 runs to 13 residues. Per germline, CDR1 MRHNA and CDR2 SNTAGT. V lost 5 bases to trimming and J lost 4 bases; unmatched junction nucleotides: 3. The CDR3 protein is CASSPQGGTEAFF. CDR3 sequence (DNA): TGTGCCAGCAGTCCACAGGGGGGCACTGAAGCTTTCTTT.

CDR3 residues: CASSLYSGRGTGELFF. In DNA, the CDR3 is TGTGCCAGCAGTTTATATAGCGGGAGGGGCACCGGGGAGCTGTTTTTT. The chain employs TRBV27 and TRBJ2-2; TRBD2 matches 11 bases. This CDR3 contains 16 residues. Germline lookup yields CDR1 MNHEY and CDR2 SMNVEV (reference sequence). Trimming cost V 1 base and J 4 bases; bases outside gene matches: 2.

The rearrangement uses TRBV6-1 and TRBJ2-7; D remains ambiguous. The CDR3 sequence is 15 residues long. Trimming pared 1 base from V and 4 bases from J, leaving 14 bases between. Germline loops: CDR1 MNHNS, CDR2 SASEGT. CDR3 loop: CASSEGPTLRYEQYF. The CDR3 bases are TGTGCCAGCAGTGAAGGTCCAACCCTACGGTACGAGCAGTACTTC.

The V and J genes are TRBV11-2 and TRBJ1-5, with D possibly TRBD1 on 6 matching bases. This CDR3 has 13 amino acids. Trimming pared 3 bases from V and 6 bases from J, leaving 9 bases between. Germline CDR1 is SGHAT and CDR2 is FQNNGV. This chain's CDR3 is CASSFQGSQPQHF. CDR3 coding DNA: TGTGCCAGCAGCTTCCAGGGGAGTCAGCCCCAGCATTTT. The full variable domain, with the rest looked up from reference TRBV11-2 and TRBJ1-5, is EAGVAQSPRYKIIEKRQSVAFWCNPISGHATLYWYQQILGQGPKLLIQFQNNGVVDDSQLPKDRFSAERLKGVDSTLKIQPAKLEDSAVYLCASSFQGSQPQHFGDGTRLSIL.

The V call is TRBV28, the J call TRBJ1-3; D might be TRBD1 (6 bases). This CDR3 spans 17 amino acids. Germline lookup yields CDR1 MDHEN and CDR2 SYDVKM. Trimming removed 3 bases at V and 0 bases at J, with 15 bases between. The CDR3 DNA follows: TGTGCCAGCAGTTTCGGTGGGACATTGAACTCTGGAAACACCATATATTTT. Translation gives CASSFGGTLNSGNTIYF.

This sequence joins TRBV5-8 and TRBJ1-2, with TRBD1 identical over 8 bases. In germline, CDR1 is SGHTS, CDR2 YDEGEE. The CDR3 totals 15 residues. V lost 4 bases and J lost 4; bases outside the gene matches: 9. The CDR3 here is CASSRPGTGAYGYTF. As DNA, the CDR3 is TGTGCCAGCAGCCGTCCCGGGACAGGTGCCTATGGCTACACCTTC.

The V gene is TRBV18, the J gene TRBJ2-1; 7 bases map to TRBD2. Germline V gene sequence: CDR1 KGHSH, CDR2 LQKENI. The CDR3 is 14 amino acids. Trimming removed 3 bases from V and 8 bases from J; junction bases left unmatched: 7. CDR3 DNA sequence: TGTGCCAGCTCACCTGGGCTGGGAGGGGATGAGCAGTTCTTC. It translates to CASSPGLGGDEQFF.

V is TRBV7-9 and J is TRBJ1-5; no clear D gene. Germline V gene lookup returns CDR1 SEHNR and CDR2 FQNEAQ (reference sequence). V was cut by 6 bases and J by 0 bases, with 15 bases left in between. This CDR3 contains 16 residues. For the CDR3, the DNA is TGTGCCAGCAGTTCGGGGAGCATCGGTAGCAATCAGCCCCAGCATTTT. Translating gives CASSSGSIGSNQPQHF.